These T cell receptor beta chains were read from a single sample in a study of CD8+ T cells in alopecia areata. The table came from immunoSEQ multiplex PCR; TCRdb's copy has only in-frame clones and leaves some out. The table lists about 150,000 clones, around half of them singletons. This specimen consisted of CD8+ T cells sorted from blood, obtained at week 0. These receptors were obtained from a human donor with alopecia areata. Both conserved end residues are part of each CDR3. A D gene is named only where the DNA matches it firmly. Some rows have no size entry. The others give once, few or many, or a class for an expanded clone.

d_gene: -
j_gene: TRBJ1-1
v_gene: TRBV5-6
abundance: -
CDR3nt: TGTGCCAGCAGCTTGGCGCGCGGGAACACTGAAGCTTTCTTT
CDR3aa: CASSLARGNTEAFF

d_gene: TRBD1
j_gene: TRBJ1-2
v_gene: TRBV27
abundance: -
CDR3nt: TGTGCCAGCAGTTTATTCGGGGACAGGGCGGATGGCTACACCTTC
CDR3aa: CASSLFGDRADGYTF

d_gene: -
j_gene: TRBJ2-2
v_gene: TRBV7-8
abundance: few
CDR3nt: TGTGCCAGCAGCTTTGAGTTTAACACCGGGGAGCTGTTTTTT
CDR3aa: CASSFEFNTGELFF

d_gene: -
j_gene: TRBJ2-1
v_gene: TRBV7-8
abundance: -
CDR3nt: TGTGCCAGCAGCCCAGGGTTCAATGAGCAGTTCTTC
CDR3aa: CASSPGFNEQFF

d_gene: -
j_gene: TRBJ1-2
v_gene: TRBV29-1
abundance: -
CDR3nt: TGCAGCGTTGAACCCGAGAACTATGGCTACACCTTC
CDR3aa: CSVEPENYGYTF

d_gene: -
j_gene: TRBJ1-2
v_gene: TRBV27
abundance: few
CDR3nt: TGTGCCAGCAGTGCGCAGGGTTTCGGTTATGGCTACACCTTC
CDR3aa: CASSAQGFGYGYTF

d_gene: TRBD2
j_gene: TRBJ2-7
v_gene: TRBV5-6
abundance: -
CDR3nt: TGTGCCAGCAGCTTGGGTAGCGGGGAGTCCTACGAGCAGTACTTC
CDR3aa: CASSLGSGESYEQYF

d_gene: TRBD2
j_gene: TRBJ2-3
v_gene: TRBV7-8
abundance: few
CDR3nt: TGTGCCAGCAGCTCGACCGGGACTAGCTCGGATACGCAGTATTTT
CDR3aa: CASSSTGTSSDTQYF

d_gene: -
j_gene: TRBJ2-1
v_gene: TRBV30
abundance: -
CDR3nt: TGTGCCTGGAGTGTCCTCATGGCCAATGAGCAGTTCTTC
CDR3aa: CAWSVLMANEQFF

d_gene: -
j_gene: TRBJ2-7
v_gene: TRBV27
abundance: -
CDR3nt: TGTGCCAGCAGTTTCTGGGCGGGGTCCTACGAGCAGTACTTC
CDR3aa: CASSFWAGSYEQYF

d_gene: TRBD1
j_gene: TRBJ1-2
v_gene: TRBV29-1
abundance: -
CDR3nt: TGCAGCGTTGTTGAGACAGGGGACGGCTACACCTTC
CDR3aa: CSVVETGDGYTF

d_gene: TRBD1
j_gene: TRBJ1-4
v_gene: TRBV10-3
abundance: -
CDR3nt: TGTGCCATCAGTCCGGGACAGGGAAATGAAAAACTGTTTTTT
CDR3aa: CAISPGQGNEKLFF

d_gene: -
j_gene: TRBJ2-7
v_gene: TRBV7-8
abundance: -
CDR3nt: TGTGCCAGCAGCTACGAATCACCACAGGGCGAGCAGTACTTC
CDR3aa: CASSYESPQGEQYF

d_gene: -
j_gene: TRBJ1-2
v_gene: TRBV29-1
abundance: few
CDR3nt: TGCAGCGCCCTGACTAACTATGGCTACACCTTC
CDR3aa: CSALTNYGYTF

d_gene: TRBD1
j_gene: TRBJ1-1
v_gene: TRBV5-1
abundance: -
CDR3nt: TGCGCCAGCGGCCAATTTAGTACAGGGGAGGTCACTGAAGCTTTCTTT
CDR3aa: CASGQFSTGEVTEAFF

d_gene: -
j_gene: TRBJ2-2
v_gene: TRBV6-6
abundance: -
CDR3nt: TGTGCCAGCAGTTTTGTGAAACGGATTAACACCGGGGAGCTGTTTTTT
CDR3aa: CASSFVKRINTGELFF

d_gene: -
j_gene: TRBJ1-1
v_gene: TRBV5-6
abundance: -
CDR3nt: TGTGCCAGCAGCCGACGCCCGGGAGTGAACACTGAAGCTTTCTTT
CDR3aa: CASSRRPGVNTEAFF

d_gene: -
j_gene: TRBJ2-3
v_gene: TRBV9
abundance: few
CDR3nt: TGTGCCAGCAGGGCGGGGCCGTCGGCAGATACGCAGTATTTT
CDR3aa: CASRAGPSADTQYF

d_gene: -
j_gene: TRBJ1-1
v_gene: TRBV29-1
abundance: -
CDR3nt: TGCAGCGTGATACAGTACGAAGCTTTCTTT
CDR3aa: CSVIQYEAFF

d_gene: -
j_gene: TRBJ1-4
v_gene: TRBV2
abundance: -
CDR3nt: TGTGCCAGCAGTGAAGGAGGGCTTGCTGAAAAACTGTTTTTT
CDR3aa: CASSEGGLAEKLFF